The 32 T cell receptor beta chains reported below all come from one sample, sequenced in a study of blood T cell repertoires in COVID-19. The assay was immunoSEQ multiplex PCR, and TCRdb's table has in-frame clones only and misses some. Of 100,000 to 120,000 clones listed, around 64% are singletons. The sample was peripheral blood. The receptors come from a woman in her forties with acute or convalescent COVID-19.

The chain links TRBV10-3 to TRBJ2-1; the D gene is possibly TRBD1 (5 bases). CDR1 and CDR2 (germline): ENHRY, SYGVKD. V gave up 0 bases and J gave up 10 bases, with 13 bases separating them. The CDR3 has 14 residues. In DNA form, the CDR3 reads TGTGCCATCAGTGAGTCCAGGGAATTAAGAGAGCAGTTCTTC. It yields the protein CAISESRELREQFF.

The chain recombines TRBV7-2 with TRBJ1-5, with TRBD1 matching over 8 bases. The CDR3 loop spans 16 amino acids. With V trimmed by 3 bases and J by 5 bases, 9 bases remained unmatched. Germline CDR1 and CDR2: SGHTA and FQGNSA. The CDR3, as DNA: TGTGCCAGCAGCTTCGGGACAGGCAACACGTATCAGCCCCAGCATTTT. This sequence encodes CASSFGTGNTYQPQHF.

The rearrangement links TRBV6-5 to TRBJ1-2; 9 bases agree with TRBD1. The CDR3 extends over 15 amino acids. V shed 6 bases and J 7 bases; nucleotides not matched to a gene: 12. CDR1 is MNHEY, CDR2 SVGAGI, per germline. The CDR3 DNA follows: TGTGCCAGCAGAGTCGTCGGACAGGGGTCGGGTGGCTACACCTTC. Translating gives CASRVVGQGSGGYTF.

The rearrangement joins TRBV24-1 to TRBJ1-1; D is perhaps TRBD1 (5 bases). This CDR3 has 15 amino acids. The V gene lost 4 bases and the J gene lost 6 bases, with 17 bases spanning the gap. Germline CDR1 reads KGHDR; CDR2 reads SFDVKD. The CDR3, as DNA: TGTGCCACCAGTGAACGGGGACGGGGGGATTCTGAAGCTTTCTTT. Residues: CATSERGRGDSEAFF.

The chain uses TRBV5-6 and TRBJ2-7; possibly TRBD1 for D (6 bases). The CDR3 has 13 amino acids. Germline V gives CDR1 SGHDT, CDR2 YYEEEE. Between the trimmed V and J ends, which lost 3 bases and 3 bases, there was a span of 10 bases. CDR3: CASSSPDSYEQYF. The CDR3 DNA follows: TGTGCCAGCAGCTCCCCGGACAGCTACGAGCAGTACTTC.

The CDR3 protein is CASSEFPGGDYEQYF. DNA for the CDR3: TGTGCCAGCAGTGAGTTCCCGGGGGGCGACTACGAGCAGTACTTC. The chain links TRBV6-1 to TRBJ2-7, with D possibly TRBD2 on 7 matching bases. In germline, CDR1 is MNHNS, CDR2 SASEGT. The CDR3 is made up of 15 amino acids. V was pared by 3 bases and J by 3 bases, with 15 bases between.

The chain is built from TRBV2 and TRBJ1-1; D perhaps matches TRBD1 (6 bases). From germline, CDR1 is SNHLY and CDR2 FYNNEI. The CDR3 loop spans 11 amino acids. Deletions cut 10 bases from V and 7 bases from J, with 13 bases between. The CDR3 region is CATRGAVEAFF. CDR3 in DNA: TGTGCCACCCGGGGGGCGGTTGAAGCTTTCTTT. The whole variable domain, filled in from reference TRBV2 and TRBJ1-1, reads EPEVTQTPSHQVTQMGQEVILRCVPISNHLYFYWYRQILGQKVEFLVSFYNNEISEKSEIFDDQFSVERPDGSNFTLKIRSTKLEDSAMYFCATRGAVEAFFGQGTRLTVV.

The rearrangement links TRBV4-1 to TRBJ1-5; no clear D. Germline lookup yields CDR1 MGHRA and CDR2 YSYEKL. Trimming stripped 4 bases from V and 5 bases from J, with 9 bases between. The length of the CDR3 is 13 residues. The chain's CDR3 is CASSRASDQPQHF. CDR3 DNA: TGCGCCAGCAGCCGGGCATCAGATCAGCCCCAGCATTTT.

The chain uses TRBV5-1 and TRBJ2-5, with D possibly TRBD1 on 5 matching bases. Germline V CDR1 and CDR2: SGHRS, YFSETQ. Trimming cost V 4 bases and J 4 bases, with 14 bases left between them. The length of the CDR3 is 14 residues. CDR3 coding DNA: TGCGCCAGCAGCGACAGATCCCAAGGAGAGACCCAGTACTTC. This encodes CASSDRSQGETQYF.

This clone was recorded a few times. The chain is built from TRBV6-5 and TRBJ2-2; possibly TRBD1 for D (6 bases). The CDR3 runs to 14 residues. V gave up 5 bases and J gave up 1 base, with 8 bases separating them. The germline V gene has CDR1 MNHEY and CDR2 SVGAGI. This CDR3 is CASSTTGNTGELFF. CDR3 nucleotides: TGTGCCAGCAGTACGACAGGGAACACCGGGGAGCTGTTTTTT.

The genes are TRBV29-1 and TRBJ1-1, with 7 bases identical to TRBD1. Trimming removed 6 bases from V and 6 bases from J; junction bases left unmatched: 1. From germline, CDR1 is SQVTM and CDR2 ANQGSEA. The CDR3 covers 10 residues. The DNA of the CDR3 is TGCAGCGTCGGGACAGCTGAAGCTTTCTTT. It yields the protein CSVGTAEAFF.

In this sample, this clone turned up many times. The chain is built from TRBV19 and TRBJ2-2; TRBD2 is a possible D gene (5 bases). Germline CDR1 LNHDA, CDR2 SQIVND (reference sequence). The V end lost 10 bases, the J end lost 7 bases, and 13 bases lay between the germline ends. The CDR3 runs 12 residues. The CDR3 loop reads CATGWVGGELFF. CDR3 nucleotide sequence: TGTGCCACGGGATGGGTTGGCGGGGAGCTGTTTTTT. Combining the CDR3 with reference TRBV19 and TRBJ2-2 gives the whole variable domain DGGITQSPKYLFRKEGQNVTLSCEQNLNHDAMYWYRQDPGQGLRLIYYSQIVNDFQKGDIAEGYSVSREKKESFPLTVTSAQKNPTAFYLCATGWVGGELFFGEGSRLTVL.

This sequence joins TRBV6-5 and TRBJ1-3; the D gene is possibly TRBD1 (5 bases). CDR1 and CDR2 from the germline V gene are MNHEY and SVGAGI. V was pared by 6 bases and J by 4 bases, with 16 bases between. CDR3 size: 15 residues. Here the CDR3 reads CASRVDRGWGNTIYF. CDR3 DNA: TGTGCCAGCAGGGTCGACCGGGGGTGGGGAAACACCATATATTTT.

The gene calls are TRBV28 and TRBJ2-1; 7 nucleotides align to TRBD1. The CDR3 sequence is 14 residues long. J gave up 8 bases and V 8 bases, and 12 bases lay outside the gene matches. Looked up from germline, CDR1 is MDHEN and CDR2 is SYDVKM. CDR3 sequence: CASWKGASFHEQFF. The CDR3 DNA follows: TGTGCCAGCTGGAAGGGGGCTTCGTTCCATGAGCAGTTCTTC.

This clone has more than one count but fewer than ten. The V call is TRBV28, the J call TRBJ1-4; a possible D gene is TRBD1 (5 bases). Germline-derived CDR1 and CDR2 are MDHEN and SYDVKM. This CDR3 is built from 16 residues. Between the trimmed V and J ends, which lost 4 bases and 6 bases, there was a span of 18 bases. CDR3 sequence (DNA): TGTGCCAGCAGTTCCCCTGGGGGGAATCTTTATGAAAAACTGTTTTTT. Translated: CASSSPGGNLYEKLFF.

The CDR3: CASSQAGAYEQYF. The CDR3 nucleotides read TGCGCCAGCAGCCAAGCAGGGGCCTACGAGCAGTACTTC. The chain employs TRBV4-1 and TRBJ2-7, with D possibly matching TRBD1 (6 bases). The CDR3 is 13 residues long. Germline V CDR1 and CDR2: MGHRA, YSYEKL. The ends were cut back, 1 base at V and 2 bases at J, with 6 bases in the middle.

The J gene is TRBJ2-1, the V gene TRBV4-1; the D gene is possibly TRBD2 (5 bases). The germline V gene has CDR1 MGHRA and CDR2 YSYEKL. V gave up 7 bases and J gave up 6 bases, with 19 bases separating them. The CDR3 consists of 15 residues. This CDR3 is CASNHPVLGSNEQFF. CDR3 in DNA: TGCGCCAGCAACCACCCAGTTTTAGGGAGCAATGAGCAGTTCTTC.

This sequence joins TRBV5-6 and TRBJ1-6; the D gene is possibly TRBD1 (6 bases). Trimming left V 4 bases short and J 7 bases short, with 15 bases between. From germline, CDR1 is SGHDT and CDR2 YYEEEE. This CDR3 is built from 15 residues. The CDR3 here is CASSQTAGDNSPLHF. The DNA of the CDR3 is TGTGCCAGCAGCCAGACGGCAGGGGACAATTCACCCCTCCACTTT.

This clone was seen a few times. The CDR3 loop is CASSLFRGVETQYF. As DNA, the CDR3 is TGCGCCAGCAGCTTGTTTCGGGGGGTGGAGACCCAGTACTTC. The chain links TRBV5-1 to TRBJ2-5, with TRBD2 matching over 7 bases. V was clipped by 1 base and J by 5 bases; unmatched bases: 5. The CDR3 is made up of 14 amino acids. In germline, CDR1 is SGHRS, CDR2 YFSETQ.

The chain employs TRBV7-2 and TRBJ1-1, with 7 bases identical to TRBD1. V lost 5 bases to trimming and J lost 2 bases; unmatched junction nucleotides: 5. The CDR3 loop spans 14 amino acids. The germline gives CDR1 SGHTA, CDR2 FQGNSA. The CDR3 sequence is CASSADRYNTEAFF. CDR3 in DNA: TGTGCCAGCAGCGCGGACAGGTACAACACTGAAGCTTTCTTT.

This chain uses TRBV27 with TRBJ2-7, with 8 bases identical to TRBD1. This CDR3 region has 15 residues. The trim removed 5 bases at V and 3 bases at J, leaving 9 bases unmatched. Germline-derived CDR1 and CDR2 are MNHEY and SMNVEV (reference sequence). The chain's CDR3 is CASSLLPTGGYEQYF. CDR3 DNA sequence: TGTGCCAGCAGTCTCCTACCCACAGGGGGCTACGAGCAGTACTTC.

The genes are TRBV5-6 and TRBJ2-4; 9 bases agree with TRBD1. CDR1 SGHDT and CDR2 YYEEEE come from the germline V gene. V was clipped by 4 bases and J by 9 bases; unmatched bases: 8. The CDR3 runs to 14 residues. As DNA, the CDR3 is TGTGCCAGCAGCCAGGGACAGGGAAGGAGCATTCAGTACTTC. It is translated as CASSQGQGRSIQYF.

The V call is TRBV9, the J call TRBJ2-7, with D possibly being TRBD1 (5 bases). Germline loops: CDR1 SGDLS, CDR2 YYNGEE. The CDR3 runs 14 residues. V lost 4 bases to trimming and J lost 2 bases, with 13 bases between them. For the CDR3, the DNA is TGTGCCAGCAGCCCGCAACAGGAGACCTACGAGCAGTACTTC. It translates to CASSPQQETYEQYF.

This clone was observed many times. The DNA for the CDR3 is TGTGCCAGCAGCTTAGACCCCGGAGGAAATCAGCCCCAGCATTTT. It codes for CASSLDPGGNQPQHF. The V gene is TRBV11-2, the J gene TRBJ1-5; D gene uncertain. Per germline, CDR1 SGHAT and CDR2 FQNNGV. The CDR3 covers 15 residues. V was clipped by 0 bases and J by 4 bases, with 10 bases between them.

V is TRBV6-6 and J is TRBJ2-7; the match to TRBD1 covers 9 bases. Per germline, CDR1 MNHNY and CDR2 SVGAGI (reference sequence). With 6 bases clipped from V and 0 bases from J, the junction kept 6 bases outside the gene matches. The CDR3 covers 15 residues. The CDR3 bases are TGTGCCAGCAGCAAGGGACAGGGCGGCTCCTACGAGCAGTACTTC. It specifies CASSKGQGGSYEQYF.

This sequence joins TRBV10-3 and TRBJ1-3; 8 positions match TRBD1. Germline loops: CDR1 ENHRY, CDR2 SYGVKD. Trimming took 5 bases from V and 7 from J; bases not matched to a gene: 4. The CDR3 sequence is 13 residues long. Here the CDR3 reads CAISTGGGNTIYF. Written as DNA, the CDR3 is TGTGCCATCAGTACAGGGGGAGGGAACACCATATATTTT.

The rearrangement links TRBV24-1 to TRBJ2-5; the match to TRBD1 covers 7 bases. CDR1 and CDR2 from the germline V gene are KGHDR and SFDVKD. V shed 9 bases and J 7 bases; nucleotides not matched to a gene: 7. This CDR3 comprises 12 residues. The CDR3 loop reads CATGTDLGTQYF. CDR3 bases: TGTGCCACCGGGACAGACCTCGGGACCCAGTACTTC.

This clone was counted once. V and J are TRBV4-1 and TRBJ1-4; TRBD1 matches 8 bases. This CDR3 spans 17 amino acids. CDR1 is MGHRA and CDR2 is YSYEKL in the germline V gene. J was trimmed by 5 bases and V by 0 bases; bases with no gene match: 8. This CDR3 reads CASSQEVTSGGNEKLFF. CDR3 in DNA: TGCGCCAGCAGCCAAGAAGTAACGTCAGGGGGCAATGAAAAACTGTTTTTT.

The chain recombines TRBV18 with TRBJ2-7, with 12 positions matching TRBD2. CDR1 and CDR2 from the germline V gene are KGHSH and LQKENI. CDR3 size: 20 residues. Trimming cost V 3 bases and J 0 bases; bases outside gene matches: 15. CDR3 bases: TGTGCCAGCTCACCCAGGAGAAAACTAGCGGGGGGCCTCAGCTCCTACGAGCAGTACTTC. Its protein product is CASSPRRKLAGGLSSYEQYF.

The DNA of the CDR3 is TGTGTCAGAAGCTTAGCAAGCCGGGACAGGGGAGCCTACGAGCAGTACTTC. Its translation: CVRSLASRDRGAYEQYF. V gene TRBV7-5 combines with J gene TRBJ2-7; TRBD1, the table's D call, lacks a check against the DNA. TRBV7-5 is described as a pseudogene. The CDR3 spans 17 residues.

V is TRBV6-4 and J is TRBJ2-1; TRBD2 agrees at 14 bases. The V gene's germline CDR1 is MRHNA and CDR2 SNTAGT. This CDR3 comprises 16 residues. V lost 2 bases and J lost 10; bases outside the gene matches: 7. CDR3 loop: CASSDEVGLAGVEQFF. The CDR3 DNA is TGTGCCAGCAGTGACGAGGTGGGACTAGCGGGGGTAGAGCAGTTCTTC.

CDR3 region: CASSPPGTGRTEAFF. The CDR3 DNA follows: TGTGCCAGCTCACCACCTGGGACAGGGCGAACTGAAGCTTTCTTT. The chain employs TRBV18 and TRBJ1-1, with 9 bases that match TRBD1. Trimming cost V 0 bases and J 5 bases; bases outside gene matches: 4. The CDR3 runs 15 residues. Looked up from germline, CDR1 is KGHSH and CDR2 is LQKENI.